The clone carrying this T cell receptor (beta chain) was found a few times. Its antigen remains unknown. Second-dose intervals near 4 or 12 weeks were combined. Germline assignment: CDR1 MNHNY and CDR2 SVGAGI (reference sequence). J was trimmed by 0 bases and V by 5 bases; bases with no gene match: 2. This CDR3 contains 15 residues. TCRdb's table, derived via immunoSEQ multiplex PCR, lists solely in-frame clones and lacks some. The profile covers some 74,000 clones, with 85% to 90% appearing a single time and around 1.4% taken by the ten largest. This specimen belongs to a study of T cell responses to AZD1222 COVID-19 vaccine. Study outcomes and limitations: Per reports, nearly half of all spike-specific TCRs target regions that are unmutated in variants. Repertoire samples came only from after the peak T cell response. The donor cohort was predominantly white British with a female majority, and clonal diversity may have been underestimated.

The material sequenced was peripheral blood, taken 28 days after the second AZD1222 dose. The chain carries TRBV6-6 and TRBJ1-3; 9 bases match TRBD1. The receptor was isolated from an adult who received the AZD1222 COVID-19 vaccine. The CDR3 loop reads CASSMGQGSGNTIYF. CDR3 nucleotide sequence: TGTGCCAGCAGTATGGGACAGGGCTCTGGAAACACCATATATTTT.